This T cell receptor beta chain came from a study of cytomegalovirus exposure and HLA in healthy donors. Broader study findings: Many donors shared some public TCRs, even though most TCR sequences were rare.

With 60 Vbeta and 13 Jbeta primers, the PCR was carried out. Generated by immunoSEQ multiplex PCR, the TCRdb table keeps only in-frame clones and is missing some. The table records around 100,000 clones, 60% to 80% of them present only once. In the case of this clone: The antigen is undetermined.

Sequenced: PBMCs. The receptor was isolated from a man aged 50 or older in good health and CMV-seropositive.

The CDR3 DNA reads TGTGCCAGCAGTGACCAGGGGGCGGAGGTTGAAAACATTCAGTACTTC. This translates into CASSDQGAEVENIQYF. This sequence joins TRBV6-4 and TRBJ2-4; TRBD1 matches at 8 bases. V trimming: 2 bases; J trimming: 5 bases; junction bases outside the gene matches: 8. Germline V gene lookup returns CDR1 MRHNA and CDR2 SNTAGT. CDR3 length: 16 residues.